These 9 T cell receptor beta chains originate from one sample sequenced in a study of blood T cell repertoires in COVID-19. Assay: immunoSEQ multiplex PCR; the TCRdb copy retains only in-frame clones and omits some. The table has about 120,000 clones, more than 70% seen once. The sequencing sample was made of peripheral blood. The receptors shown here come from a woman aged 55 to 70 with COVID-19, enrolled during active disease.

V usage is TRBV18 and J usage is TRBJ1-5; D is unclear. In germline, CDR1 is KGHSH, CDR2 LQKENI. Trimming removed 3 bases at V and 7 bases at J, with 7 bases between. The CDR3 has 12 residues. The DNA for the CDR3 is TGTGCCAGCTCACCGGGAGCGCAGCCCCAGCATTTT. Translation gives CASSPGAQPQHF.

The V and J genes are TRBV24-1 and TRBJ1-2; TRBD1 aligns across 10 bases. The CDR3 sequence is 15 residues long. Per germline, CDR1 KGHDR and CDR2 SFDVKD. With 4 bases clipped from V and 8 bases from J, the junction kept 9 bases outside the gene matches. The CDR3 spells CATSDAGQGTRGYTF. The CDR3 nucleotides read TGTGCCACCAGTGACGCGGGACAGGGGACTCGCGGCTACACCTTC.

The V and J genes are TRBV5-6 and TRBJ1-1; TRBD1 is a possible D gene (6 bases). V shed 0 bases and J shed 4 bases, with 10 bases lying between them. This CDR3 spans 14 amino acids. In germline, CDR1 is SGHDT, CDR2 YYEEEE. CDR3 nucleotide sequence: TGTGCCAGCAGCTTGGGATCAGGGGCCACTGAAGCTTTCTTT. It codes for CASSLGSGATEAFF.

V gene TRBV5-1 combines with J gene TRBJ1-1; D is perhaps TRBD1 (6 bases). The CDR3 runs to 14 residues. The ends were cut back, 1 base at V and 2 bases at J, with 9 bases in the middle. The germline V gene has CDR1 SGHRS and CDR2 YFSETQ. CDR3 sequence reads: CASSLKDSNTEAFF. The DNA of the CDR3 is TGCGCCAGCAGCTTGAAGGACAGTAACACTGAAGCTTTCTTT. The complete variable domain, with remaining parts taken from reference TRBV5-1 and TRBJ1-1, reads KAGVTQTPRYLIKTRGQQVTLSCSPISGHRSVSWYQQTPGQGLQFLFEYFSETQRNKGNFPGRFSGRQFSNSRSEMNVSTLELGDSALYLCASSLKDSNTEAFFGQGTRLTVV.

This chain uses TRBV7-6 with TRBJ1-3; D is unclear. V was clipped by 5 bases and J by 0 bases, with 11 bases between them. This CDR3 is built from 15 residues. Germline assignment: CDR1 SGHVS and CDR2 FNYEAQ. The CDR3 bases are TGTGCCAGCAGCGCCGACACTAGCTCTGGAAACACCATATATTTT. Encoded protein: CASSADTSSGNTIYF.

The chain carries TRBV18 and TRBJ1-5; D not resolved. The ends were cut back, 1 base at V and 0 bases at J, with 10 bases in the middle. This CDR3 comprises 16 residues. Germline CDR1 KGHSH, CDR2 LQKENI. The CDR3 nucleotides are TGTGCCAGCTCACCACAGGGAGGTTATAGCAATCAGCCCCAGCATTTT. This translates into CASSPQGGYSNQPQHF.

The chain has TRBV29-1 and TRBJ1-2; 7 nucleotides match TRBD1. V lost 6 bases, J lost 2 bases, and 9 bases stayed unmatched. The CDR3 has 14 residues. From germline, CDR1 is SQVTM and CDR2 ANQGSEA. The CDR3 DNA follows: TGCAGCGTCTCACCCGGACAGGCGAACTATGGCTACACCTTC. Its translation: CSVSPGQANYGYTF.

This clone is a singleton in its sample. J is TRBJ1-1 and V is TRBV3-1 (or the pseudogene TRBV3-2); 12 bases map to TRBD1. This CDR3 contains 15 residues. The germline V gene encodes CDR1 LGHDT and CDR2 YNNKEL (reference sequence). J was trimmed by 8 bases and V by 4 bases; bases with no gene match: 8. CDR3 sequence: CASSPFGTGGGEAFF. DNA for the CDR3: TGTGCCAGCAGCCCTTTCGGGACAGGGGGCGGGGAAGCTTTCTTT.

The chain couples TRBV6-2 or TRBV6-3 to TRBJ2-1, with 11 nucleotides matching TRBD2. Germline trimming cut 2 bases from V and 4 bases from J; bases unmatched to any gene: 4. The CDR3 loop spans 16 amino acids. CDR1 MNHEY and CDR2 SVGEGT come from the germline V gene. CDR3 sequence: CASSYLAGGPYNEQFF. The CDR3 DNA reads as TGTGCCAGCAGTTACCTAGCGGGGGGACCTTACAATGAGCAGTTCTTC.